This T cell receptor (beta chain) was captured by sequencing in a study of post-analysis software for immune sequencing data. Overall study findings and caveats: TRBV5-6, TRBV5-1 and TRBV20-1 belonged to a set of a handful of TRBV segments that were more frequent in patients than controls.

Unique molecular identifiers featured in each of the TCR beta cDNA libraries. Each CDR3 protein is one row after TCRdb ran MiXCR on the PCR reads. The sample yields hundreds of thousands of distinct CDR3 sequences, about 40% seen once. Germline-derived CDR1 and CDR2 are MNHNY and SVGAGI (reference sequence). V lost 4 bases to trimming and J lost 2 bases, with 15 bases between them. The CDR3 contains 16 residues. With regard to this clonotype: Its antigen is as yet unknown.

The source is a girl aged 5-17 years with multiple sclerosis. This chain connects TRBV6-6 to TRBJ1-5; the D is unclear. Sequenced sample: blood. CDR3: CASSLDGSRGNQPQHF. Written as DNA, the CDR3 is TGTGCCAGCAGTTTAGACGGGTCGCGGGGCAATCAGCCCCAGCATTTT.